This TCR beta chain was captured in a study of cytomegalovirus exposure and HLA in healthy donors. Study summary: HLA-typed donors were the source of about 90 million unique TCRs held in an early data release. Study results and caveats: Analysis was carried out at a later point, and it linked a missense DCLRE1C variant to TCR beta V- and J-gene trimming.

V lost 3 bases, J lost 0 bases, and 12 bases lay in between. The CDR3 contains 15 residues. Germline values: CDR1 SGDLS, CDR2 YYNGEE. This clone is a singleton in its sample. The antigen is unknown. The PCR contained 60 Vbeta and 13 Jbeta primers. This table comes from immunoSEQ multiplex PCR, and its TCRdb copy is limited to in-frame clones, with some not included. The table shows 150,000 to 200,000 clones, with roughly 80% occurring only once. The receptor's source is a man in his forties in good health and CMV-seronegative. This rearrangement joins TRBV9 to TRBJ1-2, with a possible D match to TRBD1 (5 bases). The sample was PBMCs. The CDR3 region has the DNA TGTGCCAGCAGCGCCAGAGACAGCCCTAACTATGGCTACACCTTC. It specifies CASSARDSPNYGYTF.